This TCR beta chain was documented in a study of cytomegalovirus exposure and HLA in healthy donors. CDR1 is SGHTA and CDR2 is FQGNSA in the germline V gene. V was clipped by 11 bases and J by 2 bases, with 8 bases between them. This CDR3 comprises 11 residues. The PCR ran on 60 Vbeta and 13 Jbeta primers. Sequenced by immunoSEQ multiplex PCR; TCRdb stores in-frame clones only, minus some. The sample lists some 120,000 clones; 80% were seen once. This chain joins TRBV7-2 and TRBJ2-3; weak D call: TRBD2 (6 bases). The clonotype originates from a man aged 25-45 years in good health and CMV-seronegative. The sequencing input was PBMCs. The CDR3 protein is CAGGTTDTQYF. In DNA form, the CDR3 reads TGTGCCGGCGGGACCACAGATACGCAGTATTTT.